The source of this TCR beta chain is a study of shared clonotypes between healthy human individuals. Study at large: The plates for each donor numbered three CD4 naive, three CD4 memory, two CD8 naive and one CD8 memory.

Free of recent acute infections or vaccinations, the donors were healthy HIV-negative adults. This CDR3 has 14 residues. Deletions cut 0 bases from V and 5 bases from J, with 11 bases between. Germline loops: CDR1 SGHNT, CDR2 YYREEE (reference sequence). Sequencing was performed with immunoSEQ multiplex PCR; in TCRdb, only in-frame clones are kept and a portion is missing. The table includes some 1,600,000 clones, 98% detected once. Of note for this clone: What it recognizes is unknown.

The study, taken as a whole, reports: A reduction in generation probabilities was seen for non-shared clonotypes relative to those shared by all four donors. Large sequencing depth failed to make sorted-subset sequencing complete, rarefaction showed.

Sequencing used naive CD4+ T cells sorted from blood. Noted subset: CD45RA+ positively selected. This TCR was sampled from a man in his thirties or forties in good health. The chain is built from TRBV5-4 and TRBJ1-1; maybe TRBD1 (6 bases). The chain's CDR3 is CASSLARGSTEAFF. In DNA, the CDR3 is TGTGCCAGCAGCTTGGCCAGGGGCAGTACTGAAGCTTTCTTT.